This record looks at one T cell receptor beta chain sequence and its context. Germline CDR1 is MGHRA and CDR2 is YSYEKL. The CDR3 sequence is 18 residues long. V lost 6 bases, J lost 4 bases, and 18 bases stayed unmatched. Under the authors' procedure: How many nucleated cells were present was estimated from reference gene primer amplification. Data came from immunoSEQ multiplex PCR; TCRdb stores just in-frame clones and leaves some out. That table supplies the V and J calls and clone size; D and trimming were determined from the DNA. The top ten hold around 2.6% of the sample, which has 200,000 to 250,000 clones, 83% seen once. The data were obtained in a study of blood T cell repertoires in COVID-19.

Sequencing input: peripheral blood. The source of this sequence is a woman between 65 and 79 years old with active or convalescent COVID-19. The chain joins TRBV4-1 to TRBJ2-7; 10 bases are a match to TRBD2. CDR3 protein: CASSLQPLAGVSSYEQYF. Written as DNA, the CDR3 is TGCGCCAGCAGTCTCCAGCCCCTAGCGGGAGTGAGTTCATACGAGCAGTACTTC.